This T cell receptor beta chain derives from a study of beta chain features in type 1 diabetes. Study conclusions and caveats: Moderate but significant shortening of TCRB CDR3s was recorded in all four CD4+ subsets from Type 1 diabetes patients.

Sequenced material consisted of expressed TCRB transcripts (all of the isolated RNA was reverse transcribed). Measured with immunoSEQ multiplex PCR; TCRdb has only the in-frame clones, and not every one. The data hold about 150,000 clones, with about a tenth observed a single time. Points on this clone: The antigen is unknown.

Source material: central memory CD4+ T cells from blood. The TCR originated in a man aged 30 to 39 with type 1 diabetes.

CDR3 in amino acids: CASRLQGLGLEQYF. The CDR3 bases are TGTGCCAGCAGGCTCCAGGGGCTGGGGCTCGAGCAGTACTTC. The chain links TRBV28 to TRBJ2-7; tentative D call: TRBD1 (6 bases). Trimming cost V 6 bases and J 6 bases, with 18 bases left between them. The CDR3 runs to 14 residues. Per the germline V gene, CDR1 is MDHEN and CDR2 is SYDVKM.